This TCR beta chain was sequenced for a study of identical twins. This clonotype has only a few counts. Its cognate antigen is unknown. In TCRdb, the 5' RACE reads were re-called with MiXCR into one record per CDR3 protein. The sample lists 1,800,000 or so distinct CDR3 sequences, around a third occurring once. The CDR3 is 13 residues long. Germline-derived CDR1 and CDR2 are LGHNA and YNFKEQ. Study-level points and caveats: High-abundance cord blood beta clonotypes had fewer insertions; memory repertoires showed none.

The genes are TRBV4-2 and TRBJ2-1; possible D gene TRBD2, 5 bases. The J call may be in error: the DNA end matches TRBJ2-7 better. The source material was cord blood. The sequence derives from a newborn girl in good health. The CDR3 spells CASSQAGYNEQYF. CDR3 in DNA: TGTGCCAGCAGCCAAGCGGGATACAATGAGCAGTACTTC.